This entry features one T cell receptor beta chain sequence. Its target is not known. TCRdb independently ran MiXCR on the reads; one entry per CDR3 protein. The table includes more than 300,000 distinct CDR3 sequences, about 35% detected once. This sample is drawn from a study of T cell repertoires in cytomegalovirus infection. Study summary: Public TCR beta signatures indicated both CMV infection and matching HLA type. Findings and limits, study-wide: CMV-specific TCR beta clonotypes restricted by HLA-C were the ones dominating the ex vivo response.

Germline loops: CDR1 MDHEN, CDR2 SYDVKM. This CDR3 comprises 13 residues. V was trimmed by 7 bases and J by 4 bases, leaving 12 bases between them. This TCR derives from a human donor in good health (CMV status not recorded). Some clones in this sample may be carry-over from other donors' samples. This chain connects TRBV28 to TRBJ2-3, with D possibly matching TRBD2 (6 bases). The source was cultured PBMCs, collected from culture after CMV antigen stimulation. This CDR3 reads CASIRGGADTQYF. Written as DNA, the CDR3 is TGTGCCAGCATTCGCGGAGGGGCAGATACGCAGTATTTT.